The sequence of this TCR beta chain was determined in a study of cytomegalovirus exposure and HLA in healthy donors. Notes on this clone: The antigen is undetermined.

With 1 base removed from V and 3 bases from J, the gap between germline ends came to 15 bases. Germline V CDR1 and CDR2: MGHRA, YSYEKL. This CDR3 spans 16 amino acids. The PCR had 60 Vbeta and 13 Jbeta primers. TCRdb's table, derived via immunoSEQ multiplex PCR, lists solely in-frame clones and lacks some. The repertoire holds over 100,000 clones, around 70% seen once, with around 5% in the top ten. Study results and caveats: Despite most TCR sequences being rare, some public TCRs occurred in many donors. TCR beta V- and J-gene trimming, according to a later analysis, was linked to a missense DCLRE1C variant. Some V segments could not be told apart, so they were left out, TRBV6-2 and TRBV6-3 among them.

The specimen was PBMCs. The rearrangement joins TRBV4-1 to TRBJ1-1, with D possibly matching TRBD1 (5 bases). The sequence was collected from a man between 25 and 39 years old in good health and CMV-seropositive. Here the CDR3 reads CASSQGPPGRDTEAFF. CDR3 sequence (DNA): TGCGCCAGCAGCCAAGGTCCCCCGGGCAGGGACACTGAAGCTTTCTTT.